This entry features one T cell receptor beta chain sequence. This sample is drawn from a study of T cell changes during pregnancy in multiple sclerosis. V gave up 9 bases and J gave up 7 bases, with 10 bases separating them. Germline values: CDR1 LNHDA, CDR2 SQIVND (reference sequence). The CDR3 runs to 12 residues. Only in-frame clones appear in the TCRdb table, and some are missing; sequencing was by immunoSEQ multiplex PCR. The sample contains about 57,000 clones, 90% of which appear only once. The clonotype comes from a female donor in good health, enrolled as a control in a pregnancy study. The V call is TRBV19, the J call TRBJ1-6; D might be TRBD1 (6 bases). The sequenced sample was peripheral blood, obtained in the first trimester of pregnancy. The CDR3 protein is CASGQRNSPLHF. For the CDR3, the DNA is TGTGCCAGCGGACAGCGGAATTCACCCCTCCACTTT.